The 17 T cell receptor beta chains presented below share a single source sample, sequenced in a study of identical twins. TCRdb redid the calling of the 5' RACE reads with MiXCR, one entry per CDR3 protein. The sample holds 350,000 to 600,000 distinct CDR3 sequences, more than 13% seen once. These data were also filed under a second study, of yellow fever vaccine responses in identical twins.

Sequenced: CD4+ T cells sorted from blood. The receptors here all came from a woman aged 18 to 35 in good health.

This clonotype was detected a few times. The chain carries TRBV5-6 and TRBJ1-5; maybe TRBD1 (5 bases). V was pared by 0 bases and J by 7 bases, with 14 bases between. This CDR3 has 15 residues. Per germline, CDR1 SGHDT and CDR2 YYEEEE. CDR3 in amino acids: CASSLGGRVLQPQHF. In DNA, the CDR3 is TGTGCCAGCAGCTTGGGGGGCAGGGTTTTGCAGCCCCAGCATTTT.

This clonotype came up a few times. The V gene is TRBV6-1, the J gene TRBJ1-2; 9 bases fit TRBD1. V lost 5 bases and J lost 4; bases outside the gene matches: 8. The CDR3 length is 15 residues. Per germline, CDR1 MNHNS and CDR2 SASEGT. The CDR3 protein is CASSHPGQGTYGYTF. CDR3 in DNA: TGTGCCAGCAGTCATCCGGGACAGGGTACCTATGGCTACACCTTC.

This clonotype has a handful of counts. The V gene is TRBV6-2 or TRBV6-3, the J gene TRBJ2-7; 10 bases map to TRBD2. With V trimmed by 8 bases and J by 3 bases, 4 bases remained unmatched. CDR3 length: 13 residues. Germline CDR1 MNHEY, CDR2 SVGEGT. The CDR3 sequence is CASLSGGIYEQYF. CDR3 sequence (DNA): TGTGCCAGCCTTAGCGGGGGGATCTACGAGCAGTACTTC.

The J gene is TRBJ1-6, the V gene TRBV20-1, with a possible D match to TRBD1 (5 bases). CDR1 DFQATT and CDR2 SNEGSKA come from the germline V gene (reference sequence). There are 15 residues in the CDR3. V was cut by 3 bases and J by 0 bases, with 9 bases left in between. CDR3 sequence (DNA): TGCAGTGCTAGTTTTACAGGCTCCTATAATTCACCCCTCCACTTT. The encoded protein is CSASFTGSYNSPLHF.

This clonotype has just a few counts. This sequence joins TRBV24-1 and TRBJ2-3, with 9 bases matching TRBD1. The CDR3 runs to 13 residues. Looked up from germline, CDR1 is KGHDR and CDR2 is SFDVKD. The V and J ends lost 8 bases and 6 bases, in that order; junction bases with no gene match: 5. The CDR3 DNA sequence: TGTGCCACCAACAGGGACAGGGCCGATACGCAGTATTTT. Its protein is CATNRDRADTQYF.

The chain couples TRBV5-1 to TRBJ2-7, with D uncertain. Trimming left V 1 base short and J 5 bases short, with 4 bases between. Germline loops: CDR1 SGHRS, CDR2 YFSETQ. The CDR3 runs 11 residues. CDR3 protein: CASSLTDEQYF. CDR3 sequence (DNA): TGCGCCAGCAGCTTGACAGACGAGCAGTACTTC.

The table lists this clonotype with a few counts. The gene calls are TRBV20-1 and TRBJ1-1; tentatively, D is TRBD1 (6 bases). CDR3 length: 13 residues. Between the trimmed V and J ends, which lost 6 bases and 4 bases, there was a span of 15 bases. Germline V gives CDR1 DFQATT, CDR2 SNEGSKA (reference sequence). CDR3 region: CSAHSGGGTEAFF. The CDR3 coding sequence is TGCAGTGCCCACTCTGGAGGGGGCACTGAAGCTTTCTTT.

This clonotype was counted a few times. CDR3 in amino acids: CASSRPGQSNQPQHF. CDR3 in DNA: TGTGCCAGCAGCCGACCGGGGCAGAGCAATCAGCCCCAGCATTTT. The J gene is TRBJ1-5, the V gene TRBV6-1; tentative D call: TRBD1 (5 bases). The CDR3 totals 15 residues. V lost 6 bases and J lost 1, with 13 bases in between. The V gene's germline CDR1 is MNHNS and CDR2 SASEGT.

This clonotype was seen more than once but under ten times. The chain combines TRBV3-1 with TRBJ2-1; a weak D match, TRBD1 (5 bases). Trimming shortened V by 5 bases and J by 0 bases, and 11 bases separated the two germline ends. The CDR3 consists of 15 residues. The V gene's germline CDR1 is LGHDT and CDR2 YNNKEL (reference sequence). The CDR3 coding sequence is TGTGCCAGCAGCTCAGGGCAGACCTCCTACAATGAGCAGTTCTTC. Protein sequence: CASSSGQTSYNEQFF.

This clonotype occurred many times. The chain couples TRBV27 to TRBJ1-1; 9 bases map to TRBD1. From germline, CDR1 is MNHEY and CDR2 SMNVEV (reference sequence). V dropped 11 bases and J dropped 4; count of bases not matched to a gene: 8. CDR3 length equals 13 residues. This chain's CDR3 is CAGDRVGSTEAFF. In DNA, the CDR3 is TGTGCCGGGGACAGGGTGGGGTCCACTGAAGCTTTCTTT.

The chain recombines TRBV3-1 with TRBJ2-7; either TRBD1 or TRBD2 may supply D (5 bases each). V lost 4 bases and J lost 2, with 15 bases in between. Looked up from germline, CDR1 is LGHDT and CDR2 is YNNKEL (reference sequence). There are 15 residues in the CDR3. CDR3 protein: CASSRKTEGTYEQYF. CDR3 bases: TGTGCCAGCAGCCGAAAGACAGAGGGAACCTACGAGCAGTACTTC.

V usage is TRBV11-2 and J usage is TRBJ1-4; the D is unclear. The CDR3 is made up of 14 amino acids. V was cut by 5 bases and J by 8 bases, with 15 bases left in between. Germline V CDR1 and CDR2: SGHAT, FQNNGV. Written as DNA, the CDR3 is TGTGCCAGCAGCCCAATGGGCAGGAGCGAAAAACTGTTTTTT. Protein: CASSPMGRSEKLFF.

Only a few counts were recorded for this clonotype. The CDR3 protein is CASSERTGTSGDNEQFF. The CDR3, as DNA: TGTGCCAGCAGCGAGAGGACCGGGACTAGCGGCGATAATGAGCAGTTCTTC. The rearrangement links TRBV13 to TRBJ2-1, with 11 bases identical to TRBD2. Trimming removed 5 bases from V and 7 bases from J; junction bases left unmatched: 13. In germline, CDR1 is PRHDT, CDR2 FYEKMQ (reference sequence). The CDR3 contains 17 residues.

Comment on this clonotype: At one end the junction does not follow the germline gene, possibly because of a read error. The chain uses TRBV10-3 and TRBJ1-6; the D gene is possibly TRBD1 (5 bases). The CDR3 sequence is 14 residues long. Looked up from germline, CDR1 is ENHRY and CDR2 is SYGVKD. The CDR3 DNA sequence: TGTGCCATCAATGAGGGGCTTGATAATTCACCCCTCCACTTT. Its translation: CAINEGLDNSPLHF.

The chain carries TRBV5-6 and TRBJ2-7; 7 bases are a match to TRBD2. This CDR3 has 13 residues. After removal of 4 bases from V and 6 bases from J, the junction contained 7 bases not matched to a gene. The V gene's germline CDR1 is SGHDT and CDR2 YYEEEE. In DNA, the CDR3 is TGTGCCAGCAGCAGAGGACTAGTCGGCGAGCAGTACTTC. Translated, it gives CASSRGLVGEQYF.

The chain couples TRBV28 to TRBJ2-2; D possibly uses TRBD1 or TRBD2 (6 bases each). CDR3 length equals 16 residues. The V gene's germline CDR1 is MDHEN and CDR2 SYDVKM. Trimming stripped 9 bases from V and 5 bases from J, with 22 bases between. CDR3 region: CASFLWGAEGTGELFF. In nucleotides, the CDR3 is TGTGCCAGTTTCCTCTGGGGGGCCGAGGGTACCGGGGAGCTGTTTTTT. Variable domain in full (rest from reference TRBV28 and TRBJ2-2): DVKVTQSSRYLVKRTGEKVFLECVQDMDHENMFWYRQDPGLGLRLIYFSYDVKMKEKGDIPEGYSVSREKKERFSLILESASTNQTSMYLCASFLWGAEGTGELFFGEGSRLTVL.

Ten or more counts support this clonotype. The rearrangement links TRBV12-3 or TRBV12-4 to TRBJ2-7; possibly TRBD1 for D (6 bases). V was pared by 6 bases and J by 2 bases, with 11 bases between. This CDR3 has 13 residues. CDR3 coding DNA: TGTGCCAGCAGCACCGGGACAACCTACGAGCAGTACTTC. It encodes CASSTGTTYEQYF.